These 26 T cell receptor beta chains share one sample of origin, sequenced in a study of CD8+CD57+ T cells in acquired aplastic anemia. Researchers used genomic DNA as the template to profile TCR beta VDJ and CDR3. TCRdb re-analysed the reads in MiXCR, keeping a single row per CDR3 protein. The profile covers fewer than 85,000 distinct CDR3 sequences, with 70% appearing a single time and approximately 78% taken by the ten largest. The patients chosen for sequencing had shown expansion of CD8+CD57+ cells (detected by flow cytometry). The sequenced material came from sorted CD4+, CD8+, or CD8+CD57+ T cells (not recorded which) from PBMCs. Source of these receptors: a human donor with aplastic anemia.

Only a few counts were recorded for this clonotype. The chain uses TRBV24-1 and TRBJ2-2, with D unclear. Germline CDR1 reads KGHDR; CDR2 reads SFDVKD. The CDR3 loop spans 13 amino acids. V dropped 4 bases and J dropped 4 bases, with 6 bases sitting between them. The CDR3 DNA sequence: TGTGCCACCAGTGACCGACCCACCGGGGAGCTGTTTTTT. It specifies CATSDRPTGELFF.

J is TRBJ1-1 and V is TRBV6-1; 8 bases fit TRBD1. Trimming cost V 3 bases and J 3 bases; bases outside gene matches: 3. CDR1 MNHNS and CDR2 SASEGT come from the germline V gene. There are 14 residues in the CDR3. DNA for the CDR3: TGTGCCAGCAGTGACAGGGGGCGGGACACTGAAGCTTTCTTT. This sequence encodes CASSDRGRDTEAFF.

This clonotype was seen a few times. In DNA form, the CDR3 reads TGTGCCAGTAGTTCCGGGGATTCACCCCTCCACTTT. Its protein product is CASSSGDSPLHF. The chain carries TRBV19 and TRBJ1-6; D is undetermined. The CDR3 runs to 12 residues. Germline values: CDR1 LNHDA, CDR2 SQIVND (reference sequence). Trimming removed 5 bases at V and 8 bases at J, with 7 bases between.

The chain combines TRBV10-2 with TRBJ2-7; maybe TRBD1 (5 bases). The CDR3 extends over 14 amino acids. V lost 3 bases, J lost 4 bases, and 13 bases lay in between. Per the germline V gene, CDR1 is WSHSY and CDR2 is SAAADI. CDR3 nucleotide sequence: TGCGCCAGCAGTGACCAAGGGGAAGGGTACGAGCAGTACTTC. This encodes CASSDQGEGYEQYF.

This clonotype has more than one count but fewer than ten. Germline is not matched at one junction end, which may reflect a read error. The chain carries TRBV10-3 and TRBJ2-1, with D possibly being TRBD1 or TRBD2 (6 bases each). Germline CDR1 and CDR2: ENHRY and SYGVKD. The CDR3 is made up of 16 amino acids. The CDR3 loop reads CASSYSKGGSYNEQFF. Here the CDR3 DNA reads TGTGCCAGCAGTTACTCGAAGGGGGGCTCCTACAATGAGCAGTTCTTC.

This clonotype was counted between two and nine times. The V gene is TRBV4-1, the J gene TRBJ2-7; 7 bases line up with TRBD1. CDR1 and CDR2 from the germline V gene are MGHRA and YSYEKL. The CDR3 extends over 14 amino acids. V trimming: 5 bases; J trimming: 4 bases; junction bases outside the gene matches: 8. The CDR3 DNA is TGCGCCAGCAGCTCTCGACAGGGCCCATACGAGCAGTACTTC. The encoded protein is CASSSRQGPYEQYF.

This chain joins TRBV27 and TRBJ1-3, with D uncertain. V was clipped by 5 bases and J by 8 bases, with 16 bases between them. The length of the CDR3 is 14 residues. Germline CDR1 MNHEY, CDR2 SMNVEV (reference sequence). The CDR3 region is CASSLRAGGYTIYF. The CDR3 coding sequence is TGTGCCAGCAGTCTCCGCGCCGGAGGGTACACCATATATTTT.

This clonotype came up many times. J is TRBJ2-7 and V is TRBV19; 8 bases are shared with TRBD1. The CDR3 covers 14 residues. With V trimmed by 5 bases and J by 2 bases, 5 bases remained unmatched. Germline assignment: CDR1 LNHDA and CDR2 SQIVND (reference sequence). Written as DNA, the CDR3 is TGTGCCAGTAGTCTCGCCAGGGGGCCCTACGAGCAGTACTTC. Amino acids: CASSLARGPYEQYF.

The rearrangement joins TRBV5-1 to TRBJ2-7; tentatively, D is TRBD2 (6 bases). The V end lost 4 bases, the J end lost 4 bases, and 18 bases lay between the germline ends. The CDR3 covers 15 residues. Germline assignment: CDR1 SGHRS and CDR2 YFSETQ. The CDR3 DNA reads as TGCGCCAGCAGCCTGTCTAGCGACCCTCGATACGAGCAGTACTTC. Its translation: CASSLSSDPRYEQYF.

CDR3 loop: CSAQGRAYEQYF. CDR3 bases: TGCAGTGCCCAGGGGCGGGCCTACGAGCAGTACTTC. The chain carries TRBV20-1 and TRBJ2-7; D perhaps matches TRBD1 (6 bases). This CDR3 comprises 12 residues. Trimming stripped 6 bases from V and 2 bases from J, with 11 bases between. From germline, CDR1 is DFQATT and CDR2 SNEGSKA (reference sequence).

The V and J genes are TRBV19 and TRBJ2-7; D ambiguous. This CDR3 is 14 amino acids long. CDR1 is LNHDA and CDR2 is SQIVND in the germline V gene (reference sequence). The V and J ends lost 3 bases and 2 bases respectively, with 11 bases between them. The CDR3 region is CASSINPWAYEQYF. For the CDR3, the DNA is TGTGCCAGTAGTATCAACCCCTGGGCCTACGAGCAGTACTTC.

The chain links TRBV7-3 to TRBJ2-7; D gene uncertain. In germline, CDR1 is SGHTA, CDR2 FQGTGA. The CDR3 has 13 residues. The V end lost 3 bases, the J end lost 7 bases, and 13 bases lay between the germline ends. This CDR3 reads CASSFNRVGEQYF. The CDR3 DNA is TGTGCCAGCAGCTTCAATAGGGTTGGAGAGCAGTACTTC.

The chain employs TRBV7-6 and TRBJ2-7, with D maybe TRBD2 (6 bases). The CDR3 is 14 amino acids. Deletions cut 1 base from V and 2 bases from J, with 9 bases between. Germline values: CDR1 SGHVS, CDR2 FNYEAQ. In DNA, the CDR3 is TGTGCCAGCAGCTTAGGGCGGGGTGCCTACGAGCAGTACTTC. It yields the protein CASSLGRGAYEQYF. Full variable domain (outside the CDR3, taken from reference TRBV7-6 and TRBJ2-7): GAGVSQSPRYKVTKRGQDVALRCDPISGHVSLYWYRQALGQGPEFLTYFNYEAQQDKSGLPNDRFSAERPEGSISTLTIQRTEQRDSAMYRCASSLGRGAYEQYFGPGTRLTVT.

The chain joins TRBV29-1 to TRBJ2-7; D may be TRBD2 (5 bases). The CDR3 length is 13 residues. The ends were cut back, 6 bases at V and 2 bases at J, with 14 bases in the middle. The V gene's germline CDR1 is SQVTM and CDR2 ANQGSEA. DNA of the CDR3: TGCAGCGTCGAGGGCGGCTGGGCCTACGAGCAGTACTTC. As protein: CSVEGGWAYEQYF.

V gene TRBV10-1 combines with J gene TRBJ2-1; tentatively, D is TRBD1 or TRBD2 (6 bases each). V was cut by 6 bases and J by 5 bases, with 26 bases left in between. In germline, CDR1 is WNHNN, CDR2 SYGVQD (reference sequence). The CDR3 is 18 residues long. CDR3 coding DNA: TGCGCCAGCAGCGTGAGGATAGGGGGTAGCGGAGTCCACAATGAGCAGTTCTTC. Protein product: CASSVRIGGSGVHNEQFF.

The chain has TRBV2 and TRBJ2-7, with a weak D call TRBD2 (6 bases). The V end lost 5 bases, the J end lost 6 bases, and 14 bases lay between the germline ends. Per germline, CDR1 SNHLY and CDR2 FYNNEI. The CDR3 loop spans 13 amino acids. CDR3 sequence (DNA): TGTGCCAGCAGTCTCCTGGTGGGGGGCGAGCAGTACTTC. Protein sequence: CASSLLVGGEQYF. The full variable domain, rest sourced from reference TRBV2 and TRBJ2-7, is EPEVTQTPSHQVTQMGQEVILRCVPISNHLYFYWYRQILGQKVEFLVSFYNNEISEKSEIFDDQFSVERPDGSNFTLKIRSTKLEDSAMYFCASSLLVGGEQYFGPGTRLTVT.

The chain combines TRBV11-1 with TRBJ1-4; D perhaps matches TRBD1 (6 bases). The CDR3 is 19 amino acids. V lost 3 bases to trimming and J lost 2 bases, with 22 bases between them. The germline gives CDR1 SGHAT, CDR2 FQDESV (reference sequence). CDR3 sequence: CASSFRDWGRGKTNEKLFF. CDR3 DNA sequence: TGTGCCAGCAGCTTTAGGGACTGGGGGCGAGGGAAGACTAATGAAAAACTGTTTTTT.

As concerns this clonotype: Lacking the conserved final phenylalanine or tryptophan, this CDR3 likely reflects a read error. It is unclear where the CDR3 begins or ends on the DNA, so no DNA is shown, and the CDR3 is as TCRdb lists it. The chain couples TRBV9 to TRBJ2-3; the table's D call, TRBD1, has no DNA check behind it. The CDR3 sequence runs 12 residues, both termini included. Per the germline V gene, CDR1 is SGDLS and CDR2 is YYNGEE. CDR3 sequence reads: CASRGHTRRSSL.

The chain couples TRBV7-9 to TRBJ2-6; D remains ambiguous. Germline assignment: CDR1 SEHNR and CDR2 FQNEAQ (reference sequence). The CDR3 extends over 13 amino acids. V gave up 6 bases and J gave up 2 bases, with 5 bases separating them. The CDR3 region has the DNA TGTGCCAGCAGTCTAACTGGGGCCAACGTCCTGACTTTC. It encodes CASSLTGANVLTF.

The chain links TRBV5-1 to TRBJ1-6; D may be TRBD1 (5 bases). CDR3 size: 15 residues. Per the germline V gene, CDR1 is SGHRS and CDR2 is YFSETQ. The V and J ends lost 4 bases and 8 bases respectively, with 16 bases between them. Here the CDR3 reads CASSLLLTGDSPLHF. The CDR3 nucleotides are TGCGCCAGCAGCCTCCTCTTGACGGGGGATTCACCCCTCCACTTT.

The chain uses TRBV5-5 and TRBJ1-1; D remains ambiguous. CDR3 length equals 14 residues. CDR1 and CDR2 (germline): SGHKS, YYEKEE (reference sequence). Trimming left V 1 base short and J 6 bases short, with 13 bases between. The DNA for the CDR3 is TGTGCCAGCAGCTTGAGGAATAAGATCGCTGAAGCTTTCTTT. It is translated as CASSLRNKIAEAFF.

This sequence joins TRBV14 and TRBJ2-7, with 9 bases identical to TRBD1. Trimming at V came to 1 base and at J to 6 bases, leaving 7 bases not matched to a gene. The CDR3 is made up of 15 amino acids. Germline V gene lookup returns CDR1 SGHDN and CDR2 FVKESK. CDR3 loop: CASSQGGTGRGEQYF. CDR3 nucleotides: TGTGCCAGCAGCCAAGGAGGGACAGGGAGGGGCGAGCAGTACTTC.

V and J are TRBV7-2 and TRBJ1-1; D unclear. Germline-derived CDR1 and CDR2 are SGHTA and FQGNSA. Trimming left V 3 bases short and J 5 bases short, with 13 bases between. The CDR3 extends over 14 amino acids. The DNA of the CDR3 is TGTGCCAGCAGCTTCGACCGCCGGGGAACTGAAGCTTTCTTT. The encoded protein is CASSFDRRGTEAFF.

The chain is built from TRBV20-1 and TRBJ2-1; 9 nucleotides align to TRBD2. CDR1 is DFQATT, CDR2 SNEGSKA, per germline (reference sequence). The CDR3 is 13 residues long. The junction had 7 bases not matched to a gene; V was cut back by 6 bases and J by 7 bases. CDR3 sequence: CSAKGLAPNEQFF. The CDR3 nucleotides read TGCAGTGCAAAAGGACTAGCGCCGAATGAGCAGTTCTTC.

CDR3 bases: TGCAGCGTTGCTTCAGGGGCTGGGCAGCCCCAGCATTTT. The encoded protein is CSVASGAGQPQHF. This sequence joins TRBV29-1 and TRBJ1-5; a possible D gene is TRBD1 (6 bases). The V gene's germline CDR1 is SQVTM and CDR2 ANQGSEA. The CDR3 runs to 13 residues. The ends were cut back, 4 bases at V and 7 bases at J, with 14 bases in the middle.

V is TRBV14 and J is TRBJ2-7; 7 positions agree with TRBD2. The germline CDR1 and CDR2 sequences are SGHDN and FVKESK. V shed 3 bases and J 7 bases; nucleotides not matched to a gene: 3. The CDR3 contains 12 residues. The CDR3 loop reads CASSQWEGEQYF. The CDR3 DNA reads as TGTGCCAGCAGCCAGTGGGAGGGGGAGCAGTACTTC.